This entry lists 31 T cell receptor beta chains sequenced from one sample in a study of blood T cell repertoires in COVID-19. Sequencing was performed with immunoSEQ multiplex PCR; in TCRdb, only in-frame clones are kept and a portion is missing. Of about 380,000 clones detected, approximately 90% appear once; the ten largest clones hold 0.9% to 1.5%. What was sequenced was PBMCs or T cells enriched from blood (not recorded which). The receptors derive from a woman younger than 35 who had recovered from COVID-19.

The CDR3 DNA is TGTGCCAGCTCCGACTGGGGCCCGGGCGGCTACACCTTC. Its translation is CASSDWGPGGYTF. This rearrangement joins TRBV6-5 to TRBJ1-2; D possibly corresponds to TRBD1 (5 bases). V was pared by 8 bases and J by 8 bases, with 18 bases between. The length of the CDR3 is 13 residues. The V gene's germline CDR1 is MNHEY and CDR2 SVGAGI.

CDR3 sequence (DNA): TGTGCCAGCAGCTCGCGACAGGGGCCGGGGAACACCATATATTTT. Encoded protein: CASSSRQGPGNTIYF. The gene calls are TRBV7-2 and TRBJ1-3; 8 bases align to TRBD1. The CDR3 runs 15 residues. Germline V gene lookup returns CDR1 SGHTA and CDR2 FQGNSA. V was pared by 4 bases and J by 7 bases, with 9 bases of the junction left unmatched.

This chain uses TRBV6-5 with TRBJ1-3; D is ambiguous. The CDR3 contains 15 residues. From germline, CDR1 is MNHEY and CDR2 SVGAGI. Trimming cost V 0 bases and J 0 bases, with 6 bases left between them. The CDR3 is CASSYSASSGNTIYF. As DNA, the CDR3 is TGTGCCAGCAGTTACTCAGCTTCCTCTGGAAACACCATATATTTT.

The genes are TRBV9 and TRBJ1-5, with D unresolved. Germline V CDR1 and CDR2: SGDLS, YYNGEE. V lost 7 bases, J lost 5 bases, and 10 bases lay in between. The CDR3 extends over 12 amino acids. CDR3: CASRGTDQPQHF. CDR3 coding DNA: TGTGCCAGCCGGGGAACGGATCAGCCCCAGCATTTT. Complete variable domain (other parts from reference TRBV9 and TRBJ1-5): DSGVTQTPKHLITATGQRVTLRCSPRSGDLSVYWYQQSLDQGLQFLIQYYNGEERAKGNILERFSAQQFPDLHSELNLSSLELGDSALYFCASRGTDQPQHFGDGTRLSIL.

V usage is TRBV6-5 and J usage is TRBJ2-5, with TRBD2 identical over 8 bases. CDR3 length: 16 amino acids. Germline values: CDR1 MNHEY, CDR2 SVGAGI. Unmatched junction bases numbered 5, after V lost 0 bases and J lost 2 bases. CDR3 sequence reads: CASSYSWASGQETQYF. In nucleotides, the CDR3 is TGTGCCAGCAGTTACTCGTGGGCTAGCGGGCAAGAGACCCAGTACTTC.

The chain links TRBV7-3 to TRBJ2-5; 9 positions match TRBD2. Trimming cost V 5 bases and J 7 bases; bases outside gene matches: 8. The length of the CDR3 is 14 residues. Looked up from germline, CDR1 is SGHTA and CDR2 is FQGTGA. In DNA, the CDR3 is TGTGCCAGCAGCCCGACTAGCGGAATGGGGACCCAGTACTTC. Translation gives CASSPTSGMGTQYF.

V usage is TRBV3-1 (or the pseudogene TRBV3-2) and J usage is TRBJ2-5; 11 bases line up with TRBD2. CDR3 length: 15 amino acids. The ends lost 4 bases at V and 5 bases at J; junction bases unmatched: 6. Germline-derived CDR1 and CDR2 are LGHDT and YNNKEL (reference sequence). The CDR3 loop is CASSRGLAGVETQYF. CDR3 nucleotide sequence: TGTGCCAGCAGCCGAGGACTAGCGGGCGTCGAGACCCAGTACTTC.

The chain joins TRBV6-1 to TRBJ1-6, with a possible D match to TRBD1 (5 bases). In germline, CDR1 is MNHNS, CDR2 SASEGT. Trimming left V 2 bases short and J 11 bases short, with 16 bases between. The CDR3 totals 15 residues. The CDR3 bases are TGTGCCAGCAGTGAATGGGCAGGGTCAAGTGCACCCCTCCACTTT. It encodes CASSEWAGSSAPLHF.

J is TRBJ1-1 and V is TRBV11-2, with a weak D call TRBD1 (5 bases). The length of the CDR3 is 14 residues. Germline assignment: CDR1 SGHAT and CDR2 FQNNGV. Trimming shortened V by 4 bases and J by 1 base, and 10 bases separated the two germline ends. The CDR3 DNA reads TGTGCCAGCAGCTCGATCAGGGCGAACACTGAAGCTTTCTTT. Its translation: CASSSIRANTEAFF.

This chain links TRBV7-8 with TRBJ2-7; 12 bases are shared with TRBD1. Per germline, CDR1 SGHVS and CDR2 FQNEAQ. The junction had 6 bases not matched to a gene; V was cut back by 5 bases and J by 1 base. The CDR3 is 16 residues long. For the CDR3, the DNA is TGTGCCAGCAGCGCTCCGGGACAGGGGGCTTCCTACGAGCAGTACTTC. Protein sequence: CASSAPGQGASYEQYF. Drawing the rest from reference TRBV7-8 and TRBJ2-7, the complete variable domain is GAGVSQSPRYKVAKRGQDVALRCDPISGHVSLFWYQQALGQGPEFLTYFQNEAQLDKSGLPSDRFFAERPEGSVSTLKIQRTQQEDSAVYLCASSAPGQGASYEQYFGPGTRLTVT.

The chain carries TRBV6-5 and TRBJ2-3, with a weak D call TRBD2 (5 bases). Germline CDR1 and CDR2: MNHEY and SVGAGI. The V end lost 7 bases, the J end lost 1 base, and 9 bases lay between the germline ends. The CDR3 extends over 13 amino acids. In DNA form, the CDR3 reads TGTGCCAGCAAGGACGGGGGCACAGATACGCAGTATTTT. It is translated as CASKDGGTDTQYF.

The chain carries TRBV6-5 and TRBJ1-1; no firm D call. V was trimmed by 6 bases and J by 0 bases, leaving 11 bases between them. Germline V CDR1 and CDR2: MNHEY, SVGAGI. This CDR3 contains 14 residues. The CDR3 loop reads CASRSGSMNTEAFF. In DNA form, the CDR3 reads TGTGCCAGCAGGTCGGGGTCTATGAACACTGAAGCTTTCTTT.

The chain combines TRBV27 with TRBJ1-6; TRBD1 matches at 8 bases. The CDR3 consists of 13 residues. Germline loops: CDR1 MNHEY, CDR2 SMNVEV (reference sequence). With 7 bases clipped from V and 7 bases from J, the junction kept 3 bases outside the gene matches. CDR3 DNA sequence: TGTGCCAGCAACGGACAGGGAAATTCACCCCTCCACTTT. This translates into CASNGQGNSPLHF.

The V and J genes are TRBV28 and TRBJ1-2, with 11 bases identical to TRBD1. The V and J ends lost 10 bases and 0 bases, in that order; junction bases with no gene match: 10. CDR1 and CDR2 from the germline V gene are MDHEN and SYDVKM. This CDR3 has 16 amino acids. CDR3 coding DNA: TGTGCCACCCATCGGGGGGGACAGGGGGCTAACTATGGCTACACCTTC. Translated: CATHRGGQGANYGYTF.

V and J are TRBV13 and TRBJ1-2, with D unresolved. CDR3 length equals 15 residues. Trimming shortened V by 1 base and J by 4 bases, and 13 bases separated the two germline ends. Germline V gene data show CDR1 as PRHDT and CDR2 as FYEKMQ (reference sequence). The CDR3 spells CASSLAGEESYGYTF. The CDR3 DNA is TGTGCCAGCAGCTTAGCCGGGGAGGAAAGCTATGGCTACACCTTC.

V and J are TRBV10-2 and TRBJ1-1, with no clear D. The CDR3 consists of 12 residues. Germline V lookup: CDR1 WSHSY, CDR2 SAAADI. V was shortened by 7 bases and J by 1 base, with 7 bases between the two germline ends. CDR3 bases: TGCGCCAGCATCGAAGCGAACACTGAAGCTTTCTTT. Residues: CASIEANTEAFF.

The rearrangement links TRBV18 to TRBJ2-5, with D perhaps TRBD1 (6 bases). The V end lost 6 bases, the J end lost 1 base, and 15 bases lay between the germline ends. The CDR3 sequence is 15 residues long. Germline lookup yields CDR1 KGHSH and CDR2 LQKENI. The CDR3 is CASSLEAGVQETQYF. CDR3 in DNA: TGTGCCAGCTCCCTTGAGGCAGGGGTCCAAGAGACCCAGTACTTC.

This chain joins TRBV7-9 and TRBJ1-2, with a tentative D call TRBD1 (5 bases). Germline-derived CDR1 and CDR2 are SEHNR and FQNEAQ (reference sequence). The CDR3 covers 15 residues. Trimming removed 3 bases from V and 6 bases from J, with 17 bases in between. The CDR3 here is CASSFQLGQGDGYTF. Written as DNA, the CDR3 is TGTGCCAGCAGCTTCCAGTTAGGTCAGGGTGATGGCTACACCTTC.

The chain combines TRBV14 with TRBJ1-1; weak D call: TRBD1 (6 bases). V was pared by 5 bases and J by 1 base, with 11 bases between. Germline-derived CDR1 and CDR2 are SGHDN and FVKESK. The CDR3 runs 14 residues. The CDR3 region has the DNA TGTGCCAGCAGCTCCCTAGGGGGGAACACTGAAGCTTTCTTT. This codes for CASSSLGGNTEAFF.

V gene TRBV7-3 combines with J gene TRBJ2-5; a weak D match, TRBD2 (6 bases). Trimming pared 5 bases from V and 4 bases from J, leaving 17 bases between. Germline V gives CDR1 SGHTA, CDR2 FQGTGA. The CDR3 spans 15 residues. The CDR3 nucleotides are TGTGCCAGCAGCCAACGGCCTGGGGGGATAGAGACCCAGTACTTC. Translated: CASSQRPGGIETQYF.

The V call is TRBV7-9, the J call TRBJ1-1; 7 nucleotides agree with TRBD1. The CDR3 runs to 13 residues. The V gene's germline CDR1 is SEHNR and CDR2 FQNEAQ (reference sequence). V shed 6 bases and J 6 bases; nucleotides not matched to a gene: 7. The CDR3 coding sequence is TGTGCCAGCAGACCTGACAGGGACGCTGAAGCTTTCTTT. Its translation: CASRPDRDAEAFF.

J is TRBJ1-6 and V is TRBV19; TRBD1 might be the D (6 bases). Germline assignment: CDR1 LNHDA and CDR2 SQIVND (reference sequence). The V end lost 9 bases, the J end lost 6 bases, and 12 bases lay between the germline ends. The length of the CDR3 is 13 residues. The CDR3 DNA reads TGTGCCAGCCGGGACATTGGTAATTCACCCCTCCACTTT. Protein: CASRDIGNSPLHF.

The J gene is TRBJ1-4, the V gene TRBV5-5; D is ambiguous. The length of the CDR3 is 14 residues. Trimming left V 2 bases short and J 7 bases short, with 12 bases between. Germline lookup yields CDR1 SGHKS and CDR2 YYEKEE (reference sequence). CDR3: CASSFGQEGEKLFF. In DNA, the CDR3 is TGTGCCAGCAGCTTTGGGCAGGAGGGTGAAAAACTGTTTTTT.

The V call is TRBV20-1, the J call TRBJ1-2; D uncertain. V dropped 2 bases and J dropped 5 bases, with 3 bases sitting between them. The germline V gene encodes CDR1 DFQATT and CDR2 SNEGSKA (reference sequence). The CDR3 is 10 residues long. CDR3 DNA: TGCAGTGCTAGATCGTATGGCTACACCTTC. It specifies CSARSYGYTF.

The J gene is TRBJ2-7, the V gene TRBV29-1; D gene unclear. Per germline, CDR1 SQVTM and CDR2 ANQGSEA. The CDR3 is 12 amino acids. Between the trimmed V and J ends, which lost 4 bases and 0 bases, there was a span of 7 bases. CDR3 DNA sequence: TGCAGCGTTGGCGCGGCCTCCTACGAGCAGTACTTC. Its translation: CSVGAASYEQYF.

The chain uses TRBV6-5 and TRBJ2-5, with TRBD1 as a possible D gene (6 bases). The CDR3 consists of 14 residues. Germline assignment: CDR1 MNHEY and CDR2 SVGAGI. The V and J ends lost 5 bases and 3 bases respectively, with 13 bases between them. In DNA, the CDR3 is TGTGCCAGCAGTCGACCAACAGGGAAAGAGACCCAGTACTTC. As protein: CASSRPTGKETQYF.

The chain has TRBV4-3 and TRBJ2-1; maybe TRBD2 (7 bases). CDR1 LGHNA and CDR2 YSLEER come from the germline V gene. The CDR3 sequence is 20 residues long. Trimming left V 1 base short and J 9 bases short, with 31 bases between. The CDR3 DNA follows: TGCGCCAGCAGCCAAGCAGGGGAAGTTGTGAGCGGGGCAATGTTGGGTGAGCAGTTCTTC. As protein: CASSQAGEVVSGAMLGEQFF.

The CDR3 is CAGTGGYSGNTIYF. The DNA for the CDR3 is TGTGCCGGGACAGGGGGTTACTCTGGAAACACCATATATTTT. J is TRBJ1-3 and V is TRBV30; 11 nucleotides match TRBD1. The germline V gene encodes CDR1 GTSNPN and CDR2 SVGIG (reference sequence). V shed 8 bases and J 0 bases; nucleotides not matched to a gene: 3. The CDR3 totals 14 residues. Full variable domain (outside the CDR3, taken from reference TRBV30 and TRBJ1-3): SQTIHQWPATLVQPVGSPLSLECTVEGTSNPNLYWYRQAAGRGLQLLFYSVGIGQISSEVPQNLSASRPQDRQFILSSKKLLLSDSGFYLCAGTGGYSGNTIYFGEGSWLTVV.

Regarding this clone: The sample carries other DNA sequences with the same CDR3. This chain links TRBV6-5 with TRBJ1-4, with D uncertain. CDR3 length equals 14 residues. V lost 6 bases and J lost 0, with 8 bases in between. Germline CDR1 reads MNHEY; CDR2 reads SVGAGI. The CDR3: CASRAGTTNEKLFF. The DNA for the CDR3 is TGTGCCAGCAGGGCCGGGACAACTAATGAAAAACTGTTTTTT.

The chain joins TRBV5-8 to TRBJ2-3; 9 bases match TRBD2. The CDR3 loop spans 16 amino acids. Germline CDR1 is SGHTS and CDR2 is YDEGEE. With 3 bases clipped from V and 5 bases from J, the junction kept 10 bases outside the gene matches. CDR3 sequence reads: CASSSGLASDLDTQYF. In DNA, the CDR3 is TGTGCCAGCAGCTCAGGACTAGCGAGTGACCTAGATACGCAGTATTTT.

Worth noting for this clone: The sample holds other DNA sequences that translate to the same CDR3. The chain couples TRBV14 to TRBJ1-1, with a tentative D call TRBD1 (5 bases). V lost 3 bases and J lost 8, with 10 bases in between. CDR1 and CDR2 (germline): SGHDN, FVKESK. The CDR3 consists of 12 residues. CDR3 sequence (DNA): TGTGCCAGCAGCCAGGCAGGGTTAGAAGCTTTCTTT. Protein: CASSQAGLEAFF.